The 27 T cell receptor beta chains below come from one sample, sequenced in a study of T cell responses to AZD1222 COVID-19 vaccine. Profiled with immunoSEQ multiplex PCR; TCRdb holds only in-frame clones, not every one. The profile shows around 130,000 clones, just under 95% of them singletons. The sequences come from peripheral blood, collected 28 days after the second AZD1222 dose. The origin of the receptors is an adult who received the AZD1222 COVID-19 vaccine.

The chain couples TRBV7-2 to TRBJ2-4; a weak D match, TRBD2 (7 bases). There are 16 residues in the CDR3. Germline V CDR1 and CDR2: SGHTA, FQGNSA. V shed 5 bases and J shed 6 bases, with 20 bases lying between them. CDR3 bases: TGTGCCAGCAGCCTACCATTGGGAAGGGGGGGAAACATTCAGTACTTC. It translates to CASSLPLGRGGNIQYF.

This chain uses TRBV18 with TRBJ2-3; D is unresolved. The V and J ends lost 3 bases and 4 bases respectively, with 2 bases between them. The CDR3 runs 11 residues. Germline V CDR1 and CDR2: KGHSH, LQKENI. The CDR3 coding sequence is TGTGCCAGCTCACCTTCAGATACGCAGTATTTT. This translates into CASSPSDTQYF.

V usage is TRBV11-2 and J usage is TRBJ2-5; D remains unclear. Germline-derived CDR1 and CDR2 are SGHAT and FQNNGV. The CDR3 extends over 12 amino acids. V gave up 5 bases and J gave up 3 bases, with 7 bases separating them. CDR3 residues: CASSAQEETQYF. CDR3 nucleotide sequence: TGTGCCAGCAGCGCCCAGGAAGAGACCCAGTACTTC.

This chain uses TRBV3-1 (or the pseudogene TRBV3-2) with TRBJ2-1, with TRBD2 matching 9 bases. Trimming took 3 bases from V and 7 from J; bases not matched to a gene: 10. The CDR3 covers 16 residues. The germline gives CDR1 LGHDT, CDR2 YNNKEL (reference sequence). The CDR3 DNA is TGTGCCAGCAGCCAGGAGGGCGGGAGGGGGTGGAATGAGCAGTTCTTC. It yields the protein CASSQEGGRGWNEQFF.

The chain couples TRBV7-8 to TRBJ1-1; D might be TRBD1 (6 bases). Germline-derived CDR1 and CDR2 are SGHVS and FQNEAQ. V was pared by 4 bases and J by 5 bases, with 11 bases between. The CDR3 consists of 13 residues. CDR3 residues: CASSSQGRTEAFF. As DNA, the CDR3 is TGTGCCAGCAGCTCTCAGGGGAGAACTGAAGCTTTCTTT.

The gene calls are TRBV11-2 and TRBJ2-3, with D perhaps assigned TRBD1 or TRBD2 (6 bases each). The V end lost 5 bases, the J end lost 14 bases, and 32 bases lay between the germline ends. From germline, CDR1 is SGHAT and CDR2 FQNNGV. The CDR3 sequence is 17 residues long. In DNA, the CDR3 is TGTGCCAGCAGCGGAGGGGTTTGGGGGGCTAGCTCCGGGATGGGGTATTTT. Translating it yields CASSGGVWGASSGMGYF.

The chain is built from TRBV30 and TRBJ2-3; D ambiguous. Germline CDR1 and CDR2: GTSNPN and SVGIG (reference sequence). V shed 4 bases and J shed 2 bases, with 1 base lying between them. The CDR3 length is 10 residues. The CDR3, as DNA: TGTGCCTGGAACACAGATACGCAGTATTTT. This gives the protein CAWNTDTQYF.

The chain joins TRBV4-3 to TRBJ1-2; D ambiguous. Germline V CDR1 and CDR2: LGHNA, YSLEER. This CDR3 is built from 15 residues. Trimming took off 0 bases at V and 0 bases at J, with 8 bases between the two ends. The CDR3 here is CASSQDLASNYGYTF. The DNA of the CDR3 is TGCGCCAGCAGCCAAGATCTAGCCTCTAACTATGGCTACACCTTC.

The chain couples TRBV30 to TRBJ1-1; D is perhaps TRBD1 (6 bases). The CDR3 covers 15 residues. The germline CDR1 and CDR2 sequences are GTSNPN and SVGIG (reference sequence). V gave up 0 bases and J gave up 5 bases, with 16 bases separating them. This chain's CDR3 is CAWSVPWGRRTEAFF. The CDR3 bases are TGTGCCTGGAGTGTACCGTGGGGGCGCAGAACTGAAGCTTTCTTT.

The chain has TRBV2 and TRBJ2-2; 11 positions agree with TRBD1. The germline V gene has CDR1 SNHLY and CDR2 FYNNEI. V was pared by 4 bases and J by 3 bases, with 4 bases of the junction left unmatched. This CDR3 is built from 16 residues. Here the CDR3 DNA reads TGTGCCAGCAGTGGGACAGGGGGCGGTTACACCGGGGAGCTGTTTTTT. Residues: CASSGTGGGYTGELFF.

The chain employs TRBV4-3 and TRBJ1-2; TRBD1 matches 9 bases. The V gene's germline CDR1 is LGHNA and CDR2 YSLEER. This CDR3 spans 15 amino acids. The junction had 7 bases not matched to a gene; V was cut back by 1 base and J by 7 bases. The CDR3 loop reads CASSQGAGQGGGYTF. The CDR3 region has the DNA TGCGCCAGCAGCCAAGGAGCGGGACAGGGAGGTGGCTACACCTTC.

V is TRBV6-2 or TRBV6-3 and J is TRBJ2-1, with TRBD1 identical over 10 bases. The trim removed 0 bases at V and 6 bases at J, leaving 5 bases unmatched. Germline loops: CDR1 MNHEY, CDR2 SVGEGT. The CDR3 contains 16 residues. CDR3 DNA: TGTGCCAGCAGTTACTCTCGGGACAGGGGTAGCAATGAGCAGTTCTTC. It specifies CASSYSRDRGSNEQFF.

The V gene is TRBV30, the J gene TRBJ2-7, with D unresolved. Germline V gene data show CDR1 as GTSNPN and CDR2 as SVGIG (reference sequence). The V end lost 1 base, the J end lost 3 bases, and 4 bases lay between the germline ends. The CDR3 has 11 amino acids. In DNA, the CDR3 is TGTGCCTGGAGTGATGGCTACGAGCAGTACTTC. Protein: CAWSDGYEQYF. Complete variable domain (other parts from reference TRBV30 and TRBJ2-7): SQTIHQWPATLVQPVGSPLSLECTVEGTSNPNLYWYRQAAGRGLQLLFYSVGIGQISSEVPQNLSASRPQDRQFILSSKKLLLSDSGFYLCAWSDGYEQYFGPGTRLTVT.

V and J are TRBV24-1 and TRBJ2-3; 7 bases match TRBD1. Germline CDR1 is KGHDR and CDR2 is SFDVKD. The CDR3 totals 14 residues. V lost 2 bases, J lost 4 bases, and 2 bases stayed unmatched. The CDR3 spells CATSDSRGPDTQYF. As DNA, the CDR3 is TGTGCCACCAGTGATTCGAGGGGGCCAGATACGCAGTATTTT.

This chain connects TRBV28 to TRBJ1-5; 7 nucleotides line up with TRBD1. The V segment lost 5 bases and the J segment 1 base; nucleotides outside the gene matches: 5. CDR1 MDHEN and CDR2 SYDVKM come from the germline V gene. The length of the CDR3 is 15 residues. This CDR3 reads CASSAGTVSNQPQHF. DNA of the CDR3: TGTGCCAGCAGTGCCGGGACAGTCAGCAATCAGCCCCAGCATTTT.

The V call is TRBV4-2, the J call TRBJ2-1; D is possibly TRBD1 or TRBD2 (6 bases each). The CDR3 loop spans 14 amino acids. CDR1 and CDR2 from the germline V gene are LGHNA and YNFKEQ. Between the trimmed V and J ends, which lost 4 bases and 9 bases, there was a span of 16 bases. CDR3 bases: TGTGCCAGCAGCCCCGTCGGGGGCGTGGGTGAGCAGTTCTTC. This encodes CASSPVGGVGEQFF.

J is TRBJ2-7 and V is TRBV11-3; D ambiguous. Trimming removed 1 base at V and 5 bases at J, with 6 bases between. The germline V gene encodes CDR1 SGHNT and CDR2 YENEEA. The CDR3 runs to 12 residues. The CDR3 nucleotides are TGTGCCAGCAGCTTAGTTGAAGACGAGCAGTACTTC. Its translation is CASSLVEDEQYF.

J is TRBJ2-5 and V is TRBV19; TRBD2 aligns across 15 bases. Germline CDR1 and CDR2: LNHDA and SQIVND (reference sequence). The CDR3 is made up of 18 amino acids. V lost 5 bases to trimming and J lost 5 bases; unmatched junction nucleotides: 12. The CDR3 protein is CASSSQGLAGGPFETQYF. The CDR3 coding sequence is TGTGCCAGTAGTTCACAAGGACTAGCGGGAGGGCCGTTTGAGACCCAGTACTTC.

This clone has only one observation. The rearrangement uses TRBV24-1 and TRBJ2-7; TRBD1 agrees at 7 bases. CDR3 length: 13 amino acids. Germline CDR1 and CDR2: KGHDR and SFDVKD. Trimming at V came to 4 bases and at J to 4 bases, leaving 3 bases not matched to a gene. The DNA of the CDR3 is TGTGCCACCAGTGACCTGACAGGGTACGAGCAGTACTTC. Translation gives CATSDLTGYEQYF.

The chain links TRBV7-3 to TRBJ1-4, with D perhaps matching TRBD1 (5 bases). Trimming took off 0 bases at V and 8 bases at J, with 13 bases between the two ends. Germline V gives CDR1 SGHTA, CDR2 FQGTGA. The CDR3 is made up of 15 amino acids. The CDR3 here is CASSLTGGGDEKLFF. The DNA of the CDR3 is TGTGCCAGCAGCTTAACGGGCGGCGGGGACGAAAAACTGTTTTTT. The complete variable domain, with remaining parts taken from reference TRBV7-3 and TRBJ1-4, reads GAGVSQTPSNKVTEKGKYVELRCDPISGHTALYWYRQSLGQGPEFLIYFQGTGAADDSGLPNDRFFAVRPEGSVSTLKIQRTERGDSAVYLCASSLTGGGDEKLFFGSGTQLSVL.

The J gene is TRBJ1-3, the V gene TRBV4-3, with 9 bases that match TRBD1. The junction had 7 bases not matched to a gene; V was cut back by 1 base and J by 3 bases. This CDR3 spans 17 amino acids. Per the germline V gene, CDR1 is LGHNA and CDR2 is YSLEER. CDR3 region: CASSQALGQGGGNTIYF. The CDR3 nucleotides are TGCGCCAGCAGCCAAGCCCTGGGACAGGGTGGTGGAAACACCATATATTTT.

This rearrangement joins TRBV7-2 to TRBJ2-5, with TRBD1 as a possible D gene (6 bases). Trimming shortened V by 5 bases and J by 2 bases, and 15 bases separated the two germline ends. Germline CDR1 is SGHTA and CDR2 is FQGNSA. CDR3 length: 15 residues. The CDR3 here is CASSTGTPHQETQYF. For the CDR3, the DNA is TGTGCCAGCAGCACCGGGACACCCCATCAAGAGACCCAGTACTTC.

CDR3 region: CASSLLGTSGQETQYF. CDR3 coding DNA: TGTGCCAGCTCACTACTAGGGACTAGCGGTCAAGAGACCCAGTACTTC. The chain has TRBV18 and TRBJ2-5; 11 nucleotides match TRBD2. The germline gives CDR1 KGHSH, CDR2 LQKENI. V lost 4 bases, J lost 2 bases, and 6 bases stayed unmatched. The CDR3 contains 16 residues.

The chain links TRBV28 to TRBJ1-2; tentatively, D is TRBD1 (5 bases). Looked up from germline, CDR1 is MDHEN and CDR2 is SYDVKM. The CDR3 contains 14 residues. Trimming shortened V by 2 bases and J by 10 bases, and 17 bases separated the two germline ends. CDR3 residues: CASSLRGGDLIYTF. CDR3 bases: TGTGCCAGCAGTTTAAGAGGAGGGGATCTAATCTACACCTTC.

The V gene is TRBV6-2 or TRBV6-3, the J gene TRBJ1-2, with TRBD1 matching over 9 bases. This CDR3 is 14 amino acids long. The V segment lost 7 bases and the J segment 4 bases; nucleotides outside the gene matches: 7. Germline V gene data show CDR1 as MNHEY and CDR2 as SVGEGT. The CDR3 reads CASNPTGGGYGYTF. The CDR3 DNA follows: TGTGCCAGCAACCCGACAGGGGGTGGCTATGGCTACACCTTC.

The gene calls are TRBV18 and TRBJ1-1; perhaps TRBD1 as D (5 bases). CDR1 and CDR2 (germline): KGHSH, LQKENI. The CDR3 is made up of 15 amino acids. The V gene lost 5 bases and the J gene lost 0 bases, with 13 bases spanning the gap. The CDR3 protein is CASSMGPAMNTEAFF. CDR3 coding DNA: TGTGCCAGCTCAATGGGGCCAGCCATGAACACTGAAGCTTTCTTT.

The chain couples TRBV2 to TRBJ2-1; 8 nucleotides line up with TRBD2. Per germline, CDR1 SNHLY and CDR2 FYNNEI. The CDR3 covers 15 residues. The V segment lost 4 bases and the J segment 12 bases; nucleotides outside the gene matches: 14. The CDR3 DNA sequence: TGTGCCAGCAGTGCAGCGGGGGCAAGAGTACCTGCGCAGTTCTTC. It specifies CASSAAGARVPAQFF. Combining the CDR3 with reference TRBV2 and TRBJ2-1 gives the whole variable domain EPEVTQTPSHQVTQMGQEVILRCVPISNHLYFYWYRQILGQKVEFLVSFYNNEISEKSEIFDDQFSVERPDGSNFTLKIRSTKLEDSAMYFCASSAAGARVPAQFFGPGTRLTVL.